This T cell receptor (beta chain) was retrieved from a study of blood T cell repertoires in COVID-19. TCRdb's table, derived via immunoSEQ multiplex PCR, lists solely in-frame clones and lacks some. Seen here are about 230,000 clones, approximately 84% observed once, and the top ten hold about 0.93%. What was sequenced was peripheral blood. The receptor's source is a man in his forties with acute or convalescent COVID-19.

The CDR3 loop reads CASSPAGTGSYSNQPQHF. The CDR3, as DNA: TGTGCCAGCAGCCCGGCCGGGACAGGATCTTATAGCAATCAGCCCCAGCATTTT. The rearrangement uses TRBV7-2 and TRBJ1-5; 8 bases are shared with TRBD1. The CDR3 spans 18 residues. The J segment lost 0 bases and the V segment lost 5 bases, leaving 12 bases of the junction unmatched. CDR1 and CDR2 (germline): SGHTA, FQGNSA.